This record looks at one TCR beta chain sequence and its context. The antigen remains unidentified. CD4+ cells of the naive, central memory, regulatory and stem cell-like memory types were sorted via CD45RO/CCR7/CD25/CD127/CD95/CD27. These data come from a study of beta chain features in type 1 diabetes. Study-wide results and caveats: Equally in patients and controls, PCR might preferentially amplify shorter templates. cDNA-based sequencing might over-represent cells highly expressing TCR. Among all four CD4+ subsets, Type 1 diabetes patients had TCRB CDR3s that were moderately but significantly shorter.

CDR1 and CDR2 from the germline V gene are MGHRA and YSYEKL. The CDR3 contains 15 residues. The V gene lost 0 bases and the J gene lost 1 base, with 9 bases spanning the gap. Of the isolated RNA, all was reverse transcribed, and so the sequenced material was expressed TCRB transcripts. TCRdb keeps only in-frame clones here, not all; method: immunoSEQ multiplex PCR. The data contain 250,000 to 300,000 clones, approximately 15% of them seen just once; the ten biggest clones take up over 0.015%. This TCR was sampled from a man aged 25-45 years with type 1 diabetes. The sample taken for sequencing was naive CD4+ T cells from blood. This chain connects TRBV4-1 to TRBJ1-1, with D hard to call. CDR3 protein: CASSQELLGNTEAFF. DNA of the CDR3: TGCGCCAGCAGCCAAGAGTTACTAGGGAACACTGAAGCTTTCTTT.